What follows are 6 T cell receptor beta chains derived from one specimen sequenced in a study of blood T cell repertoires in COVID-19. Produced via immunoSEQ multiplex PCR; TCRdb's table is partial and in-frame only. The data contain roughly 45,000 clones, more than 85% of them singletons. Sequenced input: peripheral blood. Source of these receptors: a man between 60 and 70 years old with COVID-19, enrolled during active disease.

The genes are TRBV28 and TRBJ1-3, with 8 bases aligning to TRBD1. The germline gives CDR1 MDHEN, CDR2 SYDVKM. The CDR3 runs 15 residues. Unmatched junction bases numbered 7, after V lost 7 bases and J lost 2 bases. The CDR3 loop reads CASTPDRATGNTIYF. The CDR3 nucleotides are TGTGCCAGCACCCCGGACAGGGCCACTGGAAACACCATATATTTT.

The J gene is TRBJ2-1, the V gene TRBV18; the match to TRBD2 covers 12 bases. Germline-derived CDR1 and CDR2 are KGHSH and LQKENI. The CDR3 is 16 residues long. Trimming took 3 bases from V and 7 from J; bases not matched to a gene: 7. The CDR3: CASSPWGTSGGNEQFF. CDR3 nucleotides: TGTGCCAGCTCACCCTGGGGAACTAGCGGGGGGAATGAGCAGTTCTTC.

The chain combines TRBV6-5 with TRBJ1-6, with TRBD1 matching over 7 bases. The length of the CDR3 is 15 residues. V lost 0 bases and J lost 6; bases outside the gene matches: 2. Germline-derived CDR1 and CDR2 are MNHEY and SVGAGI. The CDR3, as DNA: TGTGCCAGCAGTTACTCCAACAGGGGTAATTCACCCCTCCACTTT. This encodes CASSYSNRGNSPLHF.

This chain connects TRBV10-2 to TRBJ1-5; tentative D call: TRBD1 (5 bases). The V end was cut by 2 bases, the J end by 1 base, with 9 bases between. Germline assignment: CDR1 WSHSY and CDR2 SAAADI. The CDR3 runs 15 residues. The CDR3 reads CASSEDSSSNQPQHF. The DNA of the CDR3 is TGCGCCAGCAGTGAGGACAGTTCGAGCAATCAGCCCCAGCATTTT.

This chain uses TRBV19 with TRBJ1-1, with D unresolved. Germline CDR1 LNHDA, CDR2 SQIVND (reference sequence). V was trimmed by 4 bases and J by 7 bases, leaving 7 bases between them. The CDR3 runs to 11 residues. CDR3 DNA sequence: TGTGCCAGTAGTAGTCAGATTGAAGCTTTCTTT. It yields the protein CASSSQIEAFF.

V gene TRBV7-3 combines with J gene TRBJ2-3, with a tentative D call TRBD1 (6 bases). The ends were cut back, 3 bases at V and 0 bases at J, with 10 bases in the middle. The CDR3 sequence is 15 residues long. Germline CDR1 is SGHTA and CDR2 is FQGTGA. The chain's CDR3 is CASSFNRASTDTQYF. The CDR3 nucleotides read TGTGCCAGCAGCTTCAACAGGGCTAGCACAGATACGCAGTATTTT.